These 10 T cell receptor beta chains share one sample of origin, sequenced in a study of T cell responses to AZD1222 COVID-19 vaccine. Using immunoSEQ multiplex PCR, the repertoire was profiled, and TCRdb retains in-frame clones only, with some absent. The table has about 150,000 clones, around 90% seen once. The material was peripheral blood, obtained on day 0 of AZD1222 vaccination. The receptors derive from an adult in good health.

V usage is TRBV20-1 and J usage is TRBJ1-1; D remains unclear. This CDR3 is 11 amino acids long. Germline CDR1 and CDR2: DFQATT and SNEGSKA (reference sequence). The V and J ends lost 6 bases and 10 bases respectively, with 15 bases between them. The CDR3 spells CSAEAGKGAFF. For the CDR3, the DNA is TGCAGTGCCGAGGCGGGGAAAGGAGCTTTCTTT.

The V call is TRBV28, the J call TRBJ1-4; possible D gene TRBD1, 6 bases. V was cut by 4 bases and J by 12 bases, with 21 bases left in between. The CDR3 has 15 amino acids. Per the germline V gene, CDR1 is MDHEN and CDR2 is SYDVKM. The CDR3 is CASSSHRVLEQELFF. DNA of the CDR3: TGTGCCAGCAGTTCGCACAGGGTTCTGGAGCAAGAACTGTTTTTT. The full variable domain, with the rest looked up from reference TRBV28 and TRBJ1-4, is DVKVTQSSRYLVKRTGEKVFLECVQDMDHENMFWYRQDPGLGLRLIYFSYDVKMKEKGDIPEGYSVSREKKERFSLILESASTNQTSMYLCASSSHRVLEQELFFGSGTQLSVL.

This sequence joins TRBV5-1 and TRBJ2-2; 13 bases line up with TRBD2. The CDR3 is made up of 16 amino acids. CDR1 and CDR2 (germline): SGHRS, YFSETQ. Unmatched junction bases numbered 7, after V lost 5 bases and J lost 6 bases. The CDR3 region has the DNA TGCGCCAGCAGATGGACTAGCGGGAGTTTGGCCGGGGAGCTGTTTTTT. Amino acid sequence: CASRWTSGSLAGELFF.

The CDR3 spells CASNKGRQPQHF. The CDR3 nucleotides are TGTGCCAGTAATAAGGGGAGACAGCCCCAGCATTTT. The rearrangement uses TRBV19 and TRBJ1-5, with a weak D call TRBD1 (5 bases). The CDR3 consists of 12 residues. V was shortened by 7 bases and J by 7 bases, with 11 bases between the two germline ends. CDR1 and CDR2 from the germline V gene are LNHDA and SQIVND (reference sequence).

The V and J genes are TRBV5-1 and TRBJ2-1; 11 nucleotides align to TRBD2. The CDR3 sequence is 15 residues long. With 4 bases clipped from V and 9 bases from J, the junction kept 9 bases outside the gene matches. Germline CDR1 and CDR2: SGHRS and YFSETQ. CDR3 sequence reads: CASSTTLAGGGEQFF. Here the CDR3 DNA reads TGCGCCAGCAGCACCACTCTAGCGGGAGGCGGTGAGCAGTTCTTC.

The V and J genes are TRBV5-5 and TRBJ1-1, with a possible D match to TRBD1 (5 bases). V gave up 0 bases and J gave up 1 base, with 7 bases separating them. Germline CDR1 SGHKS, CDR2 YYEKEE (reference sequence). This CDR3 is built from 14 residues. CDR3 sequence: CASSLGQSNTEAFF. DNA for the CDR3: TGTGCCAGCAGCTTGGGACAGTCGAACACTGAAGCTTTCTTT. Based on the CDR3 plus reference TRBV5-5 and TRBJ1-1, the full variable domain is DAGVTQSPTHLIKTRGQQVTLRCSPISGHKSVSWYQQVLGQGPQFIFQYYEKEERGRGNFPDRFSARQFPNYSSELNVNALLLGDSALYLCASSLGQSNTEAFFGQGTRLTVV.

This clone has a handful of counts. The V gene is TRBV27, the J gene TRBJ1-5; TRBD1 might be the D (6 bases). CDR1 is MNHEY and CDR2 is SMNVEV in the germline V gene (reference sequence). Trimming shortened V by 5 bases and J by 0 bases, and 8 bases separated the two germline ends. The length of the CDR3 is 14 residues. The CDR3 loop reads CASSHRDSNQPQHF. The CDR3, as DNA: TGTGCCAGCAGTCACAGGGATAGCAATCAGCCCCAGCATTTT.

J is TRBJ2-1 and V is TRBV29-1; the match to TRBD2 covers 15 bases. The V gene end was trimmed by 6 bases and the J gene end by 1 base; junction bases not matched to a gene: 16. Germline V gives CDR1 SQVTM, CDR2 ANQGSEA. This CDR3 spans 20 amino acids. The CDR3 sequence is CSVKTPGLAGGSLSYNEQFF. In DNA form, the CDR3 reads TGCAGCGTCAAAACACCGGGACTAGCGGGGGGCTCCCTATCCTACAATGAGCAGTTCTTC.

J is TRBJ1-2 and V is TRBV4-3; D may be TRBD1 (5 bases). This CDR3 contains 15 residues. Per germline, CDR1 LGHNA and CDR2 YSLEER. The V end lost 1 base, the J end lost 4 bases, and 13 bases lay between the germline ends. The CDR3 reads CASSQGRVAGYGYTF. The CDR3 DNA follows: TGCGCCAGCAGCCAAGGCAGGGTGGCTGGCTATGGCTACACCTTC.

The V and J genes are TRBV27 and TRBJ2-4, with 10 bases fitting TRBD1. V gave up 3 bases and J gave up 3 bases; unmatched junction bases: 11. Germline CDR1 is MNHEY and CDR2 is SMNVEV (reference sequence). The CDR3 is made up of 18 amino acids. In nucleotides, the CDR3 is TGTGCCAGCAGTTTGGGACAGGGGCTATCGACTTACAAAAACATTCAGTACTTC. Protein: CASSLGQGLSTYKNIQYF.